The clone carrying this TCR beta chain was seen just once. The antigen remains undetermined. These data are taken from a study of T cell responses to AZD1222 COVID-19 vaccine. Trimming stripped 4 bases from V and 2 bases from J, with 12 bases between. The CDR3 is 15 amino acids. Germline CDR1 is MDHEN and CDR2 is SYDVKM. Study results and caveats: Targets within unmutated variant regions were reportedly found for nearly half of spike-specific TCRs.

Some clones are missing from TCRdb's copy, which holds only in-frame ones; the method was immunoSEQ multiplex PCR. Seen here are approximately 97,000 clones, about four fifths observed once, and the top ten hold 15% to 20%. The J gene is TRBJ1-3, the V gene TRBV28; no definite D call. The sequence was obtained from an adult in good health. Sequenced material: peripheral blood, taken on day 0 of AZD1222 vaccination. The CDR3 sequence: CASSSGGSPGNTIYF. The DNA of the CDR3 is TGTGCCAGCAGTTCCGGCGGGTCGCCTGGAAACACCATATATTTT.